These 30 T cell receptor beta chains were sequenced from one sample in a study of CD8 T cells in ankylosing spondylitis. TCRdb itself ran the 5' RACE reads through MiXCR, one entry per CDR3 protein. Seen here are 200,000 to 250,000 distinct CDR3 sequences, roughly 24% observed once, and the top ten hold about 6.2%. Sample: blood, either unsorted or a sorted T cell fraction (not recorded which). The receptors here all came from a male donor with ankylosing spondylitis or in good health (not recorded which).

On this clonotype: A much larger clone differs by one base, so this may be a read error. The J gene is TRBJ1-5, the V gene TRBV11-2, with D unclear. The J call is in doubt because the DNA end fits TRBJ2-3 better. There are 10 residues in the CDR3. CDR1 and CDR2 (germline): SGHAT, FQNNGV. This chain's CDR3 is CAREHGPQYF. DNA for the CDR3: TGTGCCAGGGAGCATGGGCCCCAGTATTTT.

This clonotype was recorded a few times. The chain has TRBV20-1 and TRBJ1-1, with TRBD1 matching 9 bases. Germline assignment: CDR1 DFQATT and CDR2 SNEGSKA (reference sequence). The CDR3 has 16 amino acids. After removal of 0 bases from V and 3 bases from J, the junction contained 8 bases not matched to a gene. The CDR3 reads CSARDPRTGVDTEAFF. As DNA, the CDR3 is TGCAGTGCTAGAGACCCCAGGACAGGGGTGGACACTGAAGCTTTCTTT.

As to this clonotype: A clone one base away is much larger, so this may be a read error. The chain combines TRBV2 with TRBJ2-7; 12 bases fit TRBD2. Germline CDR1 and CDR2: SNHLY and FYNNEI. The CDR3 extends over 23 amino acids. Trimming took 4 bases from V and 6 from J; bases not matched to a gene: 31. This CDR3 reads CASSAKRWTSGTWDNLLRCEQYF. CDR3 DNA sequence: TGTGCCAGCAGTGCGAAACGGTGGACTAGCGGGACTTGGGATAACCTCTTGAGGTGCGAGCAGTACTTC. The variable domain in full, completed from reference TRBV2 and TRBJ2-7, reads EPEVTQTPSHQVTQMGQEVILRCVPISNHLYFYWYRQILGQKVEFLVSFYNNEISEKSEIFDDQFSVERPDGSNFTLKIRSTKLEDSAMYFCASSAKRWTSGTWDNLLRCEQYFGPGTRLTVT.

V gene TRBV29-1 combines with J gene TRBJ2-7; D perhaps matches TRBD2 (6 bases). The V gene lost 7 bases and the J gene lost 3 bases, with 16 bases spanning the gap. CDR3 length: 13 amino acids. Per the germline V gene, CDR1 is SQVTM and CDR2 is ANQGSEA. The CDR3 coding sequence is TGCAGCGCTAGAACTAGCAGCCTCTACGAGCAGTACTTC. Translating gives CSARTSSLYEQYF.

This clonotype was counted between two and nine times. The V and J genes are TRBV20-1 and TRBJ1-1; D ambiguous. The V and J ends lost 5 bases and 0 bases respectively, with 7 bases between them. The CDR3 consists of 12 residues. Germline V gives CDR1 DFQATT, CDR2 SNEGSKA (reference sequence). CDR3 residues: CSAPFLNTEAFF. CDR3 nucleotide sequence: TGCAGTGCTCCTTTCTTGAACACTGAAGCTTTCTTT.

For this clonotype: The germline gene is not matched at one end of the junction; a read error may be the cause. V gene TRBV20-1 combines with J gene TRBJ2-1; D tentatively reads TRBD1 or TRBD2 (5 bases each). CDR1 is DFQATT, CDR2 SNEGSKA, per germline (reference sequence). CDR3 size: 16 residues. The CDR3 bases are TGCTGTGCTAGAGATATCGGCAGGGAGTCCTACAATGAGCAGTTCTTC. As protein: CCARDIGRESYNEQFF.

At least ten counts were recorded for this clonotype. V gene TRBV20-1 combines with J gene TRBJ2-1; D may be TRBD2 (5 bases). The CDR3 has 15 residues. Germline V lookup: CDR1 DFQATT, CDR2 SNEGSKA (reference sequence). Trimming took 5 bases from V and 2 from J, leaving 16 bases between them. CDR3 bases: TGCAGTGCTTGGAGATCGGGAAGGGCCTACAATGAGCAGTTCTTC. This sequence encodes CSAWRSGRAYNEQFF.

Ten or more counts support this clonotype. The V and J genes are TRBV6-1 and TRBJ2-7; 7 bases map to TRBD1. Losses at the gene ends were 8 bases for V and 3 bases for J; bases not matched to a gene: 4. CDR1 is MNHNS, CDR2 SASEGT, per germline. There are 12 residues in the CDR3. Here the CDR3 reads CASGRQGYEQYF. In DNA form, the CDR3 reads TGTGCCAGCGGTCGACAGGGCTACGAGCAGTACTTC.

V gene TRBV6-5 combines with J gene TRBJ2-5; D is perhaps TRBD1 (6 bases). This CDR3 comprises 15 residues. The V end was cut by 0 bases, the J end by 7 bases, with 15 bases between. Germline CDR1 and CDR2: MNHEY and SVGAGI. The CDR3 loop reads CASSYSQQGTGTQYF. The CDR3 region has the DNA TGTGCCAGCAGTTACTCGCAGCAGGGGACCGGGACCCAGTACTTC.

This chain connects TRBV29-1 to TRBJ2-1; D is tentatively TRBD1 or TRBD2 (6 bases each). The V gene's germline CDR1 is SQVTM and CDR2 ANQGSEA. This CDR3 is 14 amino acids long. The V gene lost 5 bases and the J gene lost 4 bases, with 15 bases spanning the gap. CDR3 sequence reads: CSVWGASVYNEQFF. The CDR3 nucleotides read TGCAGCGTTTGGGGGGCGAGTGTTTACAATGAGCAGTTCTTC.

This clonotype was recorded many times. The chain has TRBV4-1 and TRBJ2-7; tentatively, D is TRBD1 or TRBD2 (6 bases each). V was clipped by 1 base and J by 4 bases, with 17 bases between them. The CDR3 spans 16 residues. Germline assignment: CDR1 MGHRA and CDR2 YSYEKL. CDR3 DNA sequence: TGCGCCAGCAGCCAAGGTCGGGGGACCAGGGGATACGAGCAGTACTTC. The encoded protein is CASSQGRGTRGYEQYF.

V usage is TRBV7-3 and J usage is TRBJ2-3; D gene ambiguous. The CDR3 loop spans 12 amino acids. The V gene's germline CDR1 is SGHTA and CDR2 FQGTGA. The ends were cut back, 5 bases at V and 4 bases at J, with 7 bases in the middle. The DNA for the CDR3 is TGTGCCAGCAGCACTACGGCAGATACGCAGTATTTT. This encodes CASSTTADTQYF.

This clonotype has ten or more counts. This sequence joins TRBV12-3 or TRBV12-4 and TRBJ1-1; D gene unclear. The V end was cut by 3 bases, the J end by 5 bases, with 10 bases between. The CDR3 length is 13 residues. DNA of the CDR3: TGTGCCAGCAGTTTTAGTGTGGAGACTGAAGCTTTCTTT. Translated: CASSFSVETEAFF.

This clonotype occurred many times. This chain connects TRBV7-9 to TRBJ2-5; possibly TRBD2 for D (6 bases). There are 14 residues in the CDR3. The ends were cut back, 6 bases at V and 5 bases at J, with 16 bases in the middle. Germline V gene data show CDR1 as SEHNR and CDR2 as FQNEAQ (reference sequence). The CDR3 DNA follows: TGTGCCAGCAGGCGGCTGGAGGGTGCGGAGACCCAGTACTTC. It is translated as CASRRLEGAETQYF.

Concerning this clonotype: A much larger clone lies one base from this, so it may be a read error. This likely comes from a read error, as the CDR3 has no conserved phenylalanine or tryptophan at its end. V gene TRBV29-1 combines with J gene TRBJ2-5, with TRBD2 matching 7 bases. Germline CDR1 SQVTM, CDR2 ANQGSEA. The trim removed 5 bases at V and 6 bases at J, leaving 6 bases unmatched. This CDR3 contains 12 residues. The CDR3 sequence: CSVTREGKTQYL. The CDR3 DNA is TGCAGCGTTACGAGGGAGGGGAAGACCCAGTACCTC.

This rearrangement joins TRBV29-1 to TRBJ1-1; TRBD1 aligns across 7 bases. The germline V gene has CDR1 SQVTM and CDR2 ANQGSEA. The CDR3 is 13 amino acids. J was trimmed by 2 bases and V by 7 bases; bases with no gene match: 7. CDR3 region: CSGQGHANTEAFF. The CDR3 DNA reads TGCAGCGGACAGGGCCACGCAAACACTGAAGCTTTCTTT.

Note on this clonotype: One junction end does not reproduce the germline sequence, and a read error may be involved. CDR3 sequence reads: CASSSGNSPRETQYF. The CDR3, as DNA: TGTGCTAGCAGCTCTGGGAACTCGCCTCGAGAGACCCAGTACTTC. The chain links TRBV7-7 to TRBJ2-5; the D is unclear. Per the germline V gene, CDR1 is SSHAT and CDR2 is FNYEAQ (reference sequence). This CDR3 comprises 15 residues.

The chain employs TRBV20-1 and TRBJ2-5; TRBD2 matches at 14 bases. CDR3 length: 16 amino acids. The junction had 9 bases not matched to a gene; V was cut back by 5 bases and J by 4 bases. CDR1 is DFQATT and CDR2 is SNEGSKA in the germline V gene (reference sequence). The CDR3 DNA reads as TGCAGTGCTCACTTCCCAGGGACTAGCGGGAGAGAGACCCAGTACTTC. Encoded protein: CSAHFPGTSGRETQYF.

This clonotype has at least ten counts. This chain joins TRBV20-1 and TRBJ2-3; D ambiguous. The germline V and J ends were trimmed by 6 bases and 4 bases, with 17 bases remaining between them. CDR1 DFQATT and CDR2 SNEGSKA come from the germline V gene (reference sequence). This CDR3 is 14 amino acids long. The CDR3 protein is CSAPRPGAPDTQYF. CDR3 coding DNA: TGCAGTGCCCCCAGACCCGGCGCCCCAGATACGCAGTATTTT.

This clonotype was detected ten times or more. The CDR3 here is CASSLDSNEQFF. CDR3 DNA sequence: TGTGCCAGCAGCTTAGACAGCAATGAGCAGTTCTTC. The rearrangement joins TRBV7-8 to TRBJ2-1; D is undetermined. The germline gives CDR1 SGHVS, CDR2 FQNEAQ. With 1 base removed from V and 6 bases from J, the gap between germline ends came to 4 bases. The CDR3 runs 12 residues. Using reference TRBV7-8 and TRBJ2-1 for the parts outside the CDR3, the full variable domain is GAGVSQSPRYKVAKRGQDVALRCDPISGHVSLFWYQQALGQGPEFLTYFQNEAQLDKSGLPSDRFFAERPEGSVSTLKIQRTQQEDSAVYLCASSLDSNEQFFGPGTRLTVL.

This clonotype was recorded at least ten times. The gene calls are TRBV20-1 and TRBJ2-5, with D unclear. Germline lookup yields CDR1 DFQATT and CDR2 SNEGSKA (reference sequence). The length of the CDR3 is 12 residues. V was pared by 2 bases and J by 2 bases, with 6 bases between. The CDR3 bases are TGCAGTGCTAGATGGCAACAAGAGACCCAGTACTTC. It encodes CSARWQQETQYF.

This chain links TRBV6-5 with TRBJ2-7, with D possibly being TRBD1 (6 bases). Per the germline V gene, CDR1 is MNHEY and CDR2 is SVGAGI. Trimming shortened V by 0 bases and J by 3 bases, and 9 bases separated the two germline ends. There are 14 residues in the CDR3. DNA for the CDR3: TGTGCCAGCAGTTACTCGACCAGGGGCTACGAGCAGTACTTC. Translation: CASSYSTRGYEQYF.

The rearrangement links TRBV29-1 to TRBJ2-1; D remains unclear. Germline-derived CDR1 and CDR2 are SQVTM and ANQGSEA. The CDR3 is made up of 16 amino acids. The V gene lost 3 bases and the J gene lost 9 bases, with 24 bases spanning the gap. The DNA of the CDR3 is TGCAGCGTTGATCTTAACAGACAATTAGTTGGAAGTGAGCAGTTCTTC. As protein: CSVDLNRQLVGSEQFF.

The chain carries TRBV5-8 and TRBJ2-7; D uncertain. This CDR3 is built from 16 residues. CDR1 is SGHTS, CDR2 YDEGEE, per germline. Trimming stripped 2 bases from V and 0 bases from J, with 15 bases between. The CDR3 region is CASSFIGSPSSYEQYF. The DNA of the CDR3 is TGTGCCAGCAGCTTTATTGGATCCCCCAGCTCCTACGAGCAGTACTTC.

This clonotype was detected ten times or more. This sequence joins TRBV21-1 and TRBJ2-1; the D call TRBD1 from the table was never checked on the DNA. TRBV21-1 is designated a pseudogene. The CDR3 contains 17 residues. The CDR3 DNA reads TGTGCCAGCAGCCCCCTCGGGCGCAGCGGGGGTTACAATGAGCAGTTCTTC. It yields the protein CASSPLGRSGGYNEQFF.

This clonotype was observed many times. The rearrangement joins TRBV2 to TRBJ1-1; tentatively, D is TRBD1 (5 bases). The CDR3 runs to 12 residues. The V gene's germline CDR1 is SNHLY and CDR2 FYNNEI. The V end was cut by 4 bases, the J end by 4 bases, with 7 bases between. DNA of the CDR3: TGTGCCAGCAGTGTCCAGGGCACTGAAGCTTTCTTT. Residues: CASSVQGTEAFF.

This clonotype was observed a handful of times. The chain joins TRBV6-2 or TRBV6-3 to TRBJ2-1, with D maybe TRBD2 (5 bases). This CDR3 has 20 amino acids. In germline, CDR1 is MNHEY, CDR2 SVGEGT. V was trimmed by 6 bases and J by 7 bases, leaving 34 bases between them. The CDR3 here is CASSARKGALSGDDGNEQFF. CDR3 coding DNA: TGTGCCAGCAGCGCCAGGAAGGGTGCTCTGAGCGGAGACGATGGGAATGAGCAGTTCTTC.

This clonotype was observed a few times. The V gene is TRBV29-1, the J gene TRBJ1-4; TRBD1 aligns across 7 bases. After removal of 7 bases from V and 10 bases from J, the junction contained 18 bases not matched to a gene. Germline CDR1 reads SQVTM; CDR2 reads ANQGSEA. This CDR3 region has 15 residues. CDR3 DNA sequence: TGCAGCGCCGGGACAGCTTATGGGGGCGAAGGAAAACTGTTTTTT. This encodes CSAGTAYGGEGKLFF.

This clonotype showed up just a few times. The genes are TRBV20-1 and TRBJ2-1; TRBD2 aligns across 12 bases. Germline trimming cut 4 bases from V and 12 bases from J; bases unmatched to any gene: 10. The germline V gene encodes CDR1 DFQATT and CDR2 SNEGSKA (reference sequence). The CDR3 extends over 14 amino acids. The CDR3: CSATRLAGEYGQFF. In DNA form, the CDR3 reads TGCAGTGCTACCCGACTAGCGGGAGAGTATGGGCAGTTCTTC.

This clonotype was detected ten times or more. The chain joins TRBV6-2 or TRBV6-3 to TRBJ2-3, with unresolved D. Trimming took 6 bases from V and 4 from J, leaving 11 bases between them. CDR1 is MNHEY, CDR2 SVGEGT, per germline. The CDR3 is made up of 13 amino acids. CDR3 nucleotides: TGTGCCAGCAGCAAGCCCCCATCAGATACGCAGTATTTT. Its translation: CASSKPPSDTQYF.